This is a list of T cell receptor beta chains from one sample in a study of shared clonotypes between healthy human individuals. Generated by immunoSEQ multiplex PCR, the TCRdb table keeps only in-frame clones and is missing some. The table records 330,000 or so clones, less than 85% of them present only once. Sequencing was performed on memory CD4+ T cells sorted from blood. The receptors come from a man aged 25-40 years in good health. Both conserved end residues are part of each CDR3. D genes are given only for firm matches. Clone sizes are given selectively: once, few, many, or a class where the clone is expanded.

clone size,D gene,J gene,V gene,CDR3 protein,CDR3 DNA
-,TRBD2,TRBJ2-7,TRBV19,CASSTSGSRGYEQYF,TGTGCCAGTAGTACGAGCGGGAGCCGGGGTTACGAGCAGTACTTC
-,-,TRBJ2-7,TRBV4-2,CASSQVALGEQYF,TGTGCCAGCAGCCAGGTAGCGCTCGGGGAGCAGTACTTC
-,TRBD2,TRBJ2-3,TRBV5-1,CASSLFGTGMTSGRPDTQYF,TGCGCCAGCAGCTTGTTTGGGACAGGGATGACTAGCGGGAGGCCTGATACGCAGTATTTT
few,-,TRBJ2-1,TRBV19,CASSTPAGRSYNEQFF,TGTGCCAGTAGTACCCCAGCGGGCCGCTCCTACAATGAGCAGTTCTTC
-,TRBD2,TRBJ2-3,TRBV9,CASSSSAGGPGDTQYF,TGTGCCAGCAGCAGTTCGGCGGGAGGGCCTGGAGATACGCAGTATTTT
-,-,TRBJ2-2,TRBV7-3,CASSRSGNTGELFF,TGTGCCAGCAGCCGAAGCGGCAACACCGGGGAGCTGTTTTTT
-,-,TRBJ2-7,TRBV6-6,CASSIRDPTRYEQYF,TGTGCCAGCAGTATCCGGGACCCTACCCGCTACGAGCAGTACTTC
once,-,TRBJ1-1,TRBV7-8,CASSGHMNTEAFF,TGTGCCAGCAGCGGACACATGAACACTGAAGCTTTCTTT
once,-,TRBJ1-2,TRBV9,CASSEGSTHGYTF,TGTGCCAGCAGCGAGGGCAGCACCCATGGCTACACCTTC
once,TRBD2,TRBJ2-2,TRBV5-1,CASSLGLAGASGELFF,TGCGCCAGCAGCTTGGGACTAGCGGGAGCGTCCGGGGAGCTGTTTTTT
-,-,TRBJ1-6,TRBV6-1,CASDTGDYNSPLHF,TGTGCCAGCGATACAGGCGATTATAATTCACCCCTCCACTTT
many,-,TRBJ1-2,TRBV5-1,CASSLATANYGYTF,TGCGCCAGCAGCTTGGCGACAGCTAACTATGGCTACACCTTC
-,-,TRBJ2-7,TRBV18,CASSPSSYEQYF,TGTGCCAGCTCACCGAGCTCCTACGAGCAGTACTTC
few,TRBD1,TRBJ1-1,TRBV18,CASMPGQGAMNTEAFF,TGTGCCAGCATGCCGGGACAGGGGGCCATGAACACTGAAGCTTTCTTT
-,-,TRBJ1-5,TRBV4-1,CASSQESSQPQHF,TGCGCCAGCAGCCAAGAGTCCAGTCAGCCCCAGCATTTT
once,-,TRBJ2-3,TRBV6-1,CASTRTYADTQYF,TGTGCCAGCACCAGGACTTATGCGGATACGCAGTATTTT
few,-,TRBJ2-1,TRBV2,CATKRDTYNEQFF,TGTGCCACCAAGCGGGACACCTACAATGAGCAGTTCTTC
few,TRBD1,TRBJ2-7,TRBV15,CATSRTRDSYEQYF,TGTGCCACCAGCAGAACCCGGGACAGCTACGAGCAGTACTTC
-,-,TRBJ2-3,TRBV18,CASSPSTGSTDTQYF,TGTGCCAGCTCACCGTCGACCGGGAGCACAGATACGCAGTATTTT
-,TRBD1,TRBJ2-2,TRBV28,CASSVRGRFTGELFF,TGTGCCAGCAGTGTCAGGGGGCGGTTTACCGGGGAGCTGTTTTTT
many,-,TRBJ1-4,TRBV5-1,CASSQQASMKLFF,TGCGCCAGCAGCCAACAGGCTTCCATGAAACTGTTTTTT